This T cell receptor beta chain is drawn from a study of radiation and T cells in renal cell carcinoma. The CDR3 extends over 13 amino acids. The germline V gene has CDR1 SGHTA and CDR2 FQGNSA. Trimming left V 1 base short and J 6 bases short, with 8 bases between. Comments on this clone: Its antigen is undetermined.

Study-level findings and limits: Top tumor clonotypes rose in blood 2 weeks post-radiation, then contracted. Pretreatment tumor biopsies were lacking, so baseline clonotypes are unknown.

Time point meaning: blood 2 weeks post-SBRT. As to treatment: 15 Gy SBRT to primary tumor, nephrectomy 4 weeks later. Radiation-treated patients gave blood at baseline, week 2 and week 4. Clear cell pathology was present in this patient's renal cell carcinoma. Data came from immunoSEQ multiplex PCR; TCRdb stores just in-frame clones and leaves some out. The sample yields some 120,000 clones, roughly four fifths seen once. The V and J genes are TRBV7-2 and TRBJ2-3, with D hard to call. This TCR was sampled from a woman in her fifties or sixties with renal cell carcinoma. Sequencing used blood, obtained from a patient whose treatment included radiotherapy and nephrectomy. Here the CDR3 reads CASSLGLRDTQYF. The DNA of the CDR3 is TGTGCCAGCAGCTTAGGGCTGCGGGATACGCAGTATTTT.